These 10 T cell receptor beta chains originate from one sample sequenced in a study of TIL therapy for anti-PD-1-resistant metastatic lung cancer. This sample's time point: pre-treatment sample, taken before nivolumab and TIL therapy. Tumor tissue came from excised metastases, mostly pleural nodules or supraclavicular lymph nodes. The immunoSEQ assay was v3. Only in-frame clones appear in the TCRdb table, and some are missing; sequencing was by immunoSEQ multiplex PCR. The sample includes about 100,000 clones, about three fifths seen only once; the top ten take 9.5% to 13%. The sequenced sample was tumor tissue, obtained at baseline. These receptors all come from a person aged 25 to 85 with non-small cell lung cancer.

J is TRBJ2-7 and V is TRBV5-4; TRBD1 matches at 11 bases. Per germline, CDR1 SGHNT and CDR2 YYREEE (reference sequence). This CDR3 spans 16 amino acids. V lost 3 bases and J lost 5; bases outside the gene matches: 10. The CDR3: CASSSFKDRGHDEQYF. The CDR3 region has the DNA TGTGCCAGCAGCTCGTTCAAGGACAGGGGGCACGACGAGCAGTACTTC.

This chain joins TRBV28 and TRBJ2-3, with a weak D call TRBD2 (6 bases). V gave up 3 bases and J gave up 4 bases, with 14 bases separating them. Germline lookup yields CDR1 MDHEN and CDR2 SYDVKM. CDR3 length: 15 residues. CDR3: CASSLAGRGADTQYF. CDR3 bases: TGTGCCAGCAGTTTGGCGGGGCGCGGGGCAGATACGCAGTATTTT.

The chain links TRBV3-1 (or the pseudogene TRBV3-2) to TRBJ2-2; perhaps TRBD2 as D (5 bases). CDR3 length equals 15 residues. The V gene's germline CDR1 is LGHDT and CDR2 YNNKEL (reference sequence). Trimming shortened V by 1 base and J by 5 bases, and 11 bases separated the two germline ends. CDR3 nucleotides: TGTGCCAGCAGCCAAGTCGGGGTGCGGACCGGGGAGCTGTTTTTT. Translating it yields CASSQVGVRTGELFF.

This sequence joins TRBV12-3 or TRBV12-4 and TRBJ2-5; tentatively, D is TRBD1 (5 bases). CDR3 length: 13 amino acids. V was cut by 5 bases and J by 3 bases, with 10 bases left in between. CDR3 amino acids: CASSVTEKETQYF. CDR3 nucleotides: TGTGCCAGCAGTGTGACAGAGAAAGAGACCCAGTACTTC.

CDR3 DNA: TGTGCCAGCAGCCAAGAGCAACGGCGGGCGAGCACAGATACGCAGTATTTT. It yields the protein CASSQEQRRASTDTQYF. The chain joins TRBV14 to TRBJ2-3; possible D gene TRBD2, 5 bases. V gave up 0 bases and J gave up 0 bases, with 13 bases separating them. This CDR3 comprises 17 residues. Per germline, CDR1 SGHDN and CDR2 FVKESK.

This chain uses TRBV5-4 with TRBJ2-5; 7 positions match TRBD1. The CDR3 contains 15 residues. Germline CDR1 reads SGHNT; CDR2 reads YYREEE (reference sequence). The V and J ends lost 1 base and 2 bases, in that order; junction bases with no gene match: 5. CDR3 region: CASSLWQGEQETQYF. The CDR3, as DNA: TGTGCCAGCAGCTTGTGGCAGGGGGAACAAGAGACCCAGTACTTC.

The chain recombines TRBV4-1 with TRBJ1-1; 10 positions agree with TRBD1. The germline V gene has CDR1 MGHRA and CDR2 YSYEKL. V lost 2 bases and J lost 5; bases outside the gene matches: 5. CDR3 length: 15 amino acids. The CDR3 DNA reads TGCGCCAGCAGCCAAAGGACAGGGGGAAGGACTGAAGCTTTCTTT. This codes for CASSQRTGGRTEAFF.

The chain's CDR3 is CASSFTEGTYEQYF. The CDR3 nucleotides are TGTGCCAGCAGCTTCACAGAGGGCACCTACGAGCAGTACTTC. The gene calls are TRBV7-8 and TRBJ2-7; possible D gene TRBD2, 5 bases. The V and J ends lost 3 bases and 2 bases respectively, with 11 bases between them. The CDR3 is 14 residues long. Germline-derived CDR1 and CDR2 are SGHVS and FQNEAQ.

This chain links TRBV14 with TRBJ2-3; tentative D call: TRBD2 (6 bases). Germline V gene sequence: CDR1 SGHDN, CDR2 FVKESK. The germline V and J ends were trimmed by 4 bases and 6 bases, with 11 bases remaining between them. The CDR3 sequence is 13 residues long. Here the CDR3 reads CASSLLGGDTQYF. In nucleotides, the CDR3 is TGTGCCAGCAGCCTTCTCGGGGGTGATACGCAGTATTTT.

The chain combines TRBV19 with TRBJ1-4; tentatively, D is TRBD1 (5 bases). The CDR3 runs 12 residues. Germline-derived CDR1 and CDR2 are LNHDA and SQIVND (reference sequence). Trimming cost V 6 bases and J 7 bases, with 9 bases left between them. The CDR3 spells CASRRDLEKLFF. CDR3 in DNA: TGTGCCAGTAGGCGGGACCTTGAAAAACTGTTTTTT. Supplemented by reference TRBV19 and TRBJ1-4, the full variable domain reads DGGITQSPKYLFRKEGQNVTLSCEQNLNHDAMYWYRQDPGQGLRLIYYSQIVNDFQKGDIAEGYSVSREKKESFPLTVTSAQKNPTAFYLCASRRDLEKLFFGSGTQLSVL.